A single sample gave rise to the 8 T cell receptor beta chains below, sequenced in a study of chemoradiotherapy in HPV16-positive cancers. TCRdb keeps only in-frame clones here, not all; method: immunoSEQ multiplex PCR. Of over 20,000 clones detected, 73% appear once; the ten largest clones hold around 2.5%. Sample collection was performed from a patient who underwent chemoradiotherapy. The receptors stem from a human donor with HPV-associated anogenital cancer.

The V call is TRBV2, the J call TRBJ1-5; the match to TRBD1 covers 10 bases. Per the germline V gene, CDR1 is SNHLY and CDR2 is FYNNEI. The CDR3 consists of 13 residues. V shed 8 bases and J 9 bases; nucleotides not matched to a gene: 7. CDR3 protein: CASGDRGQGPQHF. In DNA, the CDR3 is TGTGCCAGCGGCGACAGGGGGCAGGGGCCCCAGCATTTT.

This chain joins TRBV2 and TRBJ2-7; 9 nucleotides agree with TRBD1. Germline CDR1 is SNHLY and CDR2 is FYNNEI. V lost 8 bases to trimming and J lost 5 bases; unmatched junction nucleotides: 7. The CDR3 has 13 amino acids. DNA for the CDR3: TGTGCCAGCGTAAGGACAGGGGAGAACGAGCAGTACTTC. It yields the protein CASVRTGENEQYF.

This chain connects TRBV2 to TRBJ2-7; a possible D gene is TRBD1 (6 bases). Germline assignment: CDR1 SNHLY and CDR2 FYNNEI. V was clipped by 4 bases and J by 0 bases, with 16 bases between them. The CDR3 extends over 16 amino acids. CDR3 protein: CASSGLGHGISYEQYF. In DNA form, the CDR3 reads TGTGCCAGCAGTGGATTGGGACACGGAATCTCCTACGAGCAGTACTTC.

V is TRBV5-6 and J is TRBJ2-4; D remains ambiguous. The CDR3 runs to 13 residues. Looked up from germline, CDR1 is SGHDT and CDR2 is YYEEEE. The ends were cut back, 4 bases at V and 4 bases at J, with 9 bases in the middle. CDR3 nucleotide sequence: TGTGCCAGCAGCGGATGGCAGAAAAACATTCAGTACTTC. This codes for CASSGWQKNIQYF.

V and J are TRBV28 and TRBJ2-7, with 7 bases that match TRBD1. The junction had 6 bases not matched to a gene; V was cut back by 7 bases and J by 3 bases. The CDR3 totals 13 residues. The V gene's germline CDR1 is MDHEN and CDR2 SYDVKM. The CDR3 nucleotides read TGTGCCAGCAAAGCAGGGGGAATCTACGAGCAGTACTTC. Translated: CASKAGGIYEQYF.

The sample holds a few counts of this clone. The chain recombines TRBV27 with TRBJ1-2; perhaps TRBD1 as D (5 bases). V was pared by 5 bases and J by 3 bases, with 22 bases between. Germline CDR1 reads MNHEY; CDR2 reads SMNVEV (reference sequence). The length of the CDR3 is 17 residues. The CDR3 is CASSPFRLRRGDYGYTF. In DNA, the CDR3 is TGTGCCAGCAGTCCGTTCCGCCTTAGGAGAGGGGACTATGGCTACACCTTC.

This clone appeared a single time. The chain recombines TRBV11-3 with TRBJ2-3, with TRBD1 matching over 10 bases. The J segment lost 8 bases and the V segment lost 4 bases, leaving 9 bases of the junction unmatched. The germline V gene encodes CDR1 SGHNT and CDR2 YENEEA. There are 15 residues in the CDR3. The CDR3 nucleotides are TGTGCCAGCAGCTCAGGGACAGGGGCTCGGGGTACGCAGTATTTT. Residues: CASSSGTGARGTQYF.

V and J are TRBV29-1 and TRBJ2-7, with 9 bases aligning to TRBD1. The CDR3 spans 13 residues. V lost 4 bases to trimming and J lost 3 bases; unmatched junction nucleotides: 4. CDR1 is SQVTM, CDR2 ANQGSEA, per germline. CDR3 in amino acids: CSVGQGQGYEQYF. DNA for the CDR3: TGCAGCGTTGGTCAGGGACAGGGCTACGAGCAGTACTTC.